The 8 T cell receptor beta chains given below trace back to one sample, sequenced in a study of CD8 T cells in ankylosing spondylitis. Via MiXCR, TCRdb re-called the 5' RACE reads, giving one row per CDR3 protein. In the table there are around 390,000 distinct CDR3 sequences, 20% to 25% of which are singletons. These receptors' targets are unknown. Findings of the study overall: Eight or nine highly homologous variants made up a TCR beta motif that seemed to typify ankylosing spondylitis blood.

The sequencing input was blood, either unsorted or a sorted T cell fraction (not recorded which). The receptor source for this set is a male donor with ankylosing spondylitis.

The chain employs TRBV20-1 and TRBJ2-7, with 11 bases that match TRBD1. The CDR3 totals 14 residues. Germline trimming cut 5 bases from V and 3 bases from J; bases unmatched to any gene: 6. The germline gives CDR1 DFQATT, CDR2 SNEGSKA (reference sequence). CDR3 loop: CSAGRTGGIYEQYF. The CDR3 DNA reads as TGCAGTGCTGGGAGGACAGGGGGCATCTACGAGCAGTACTTC.

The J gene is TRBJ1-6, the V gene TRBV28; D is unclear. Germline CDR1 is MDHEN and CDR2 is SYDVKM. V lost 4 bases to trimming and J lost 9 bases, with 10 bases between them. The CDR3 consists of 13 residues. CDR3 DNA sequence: TGTGCCAGCAGTTCACCGCTGGTTTCACCCCTCCACTTT. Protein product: CASSSPLVSPLHF.

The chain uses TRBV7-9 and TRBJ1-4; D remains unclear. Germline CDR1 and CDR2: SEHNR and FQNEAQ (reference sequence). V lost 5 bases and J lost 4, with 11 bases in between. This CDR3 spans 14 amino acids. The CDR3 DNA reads TGTGCCAGCAGCCAGAAACAGATTAATGAAAAACTGTTTTTT. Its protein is CASSQKQINEKLFF.

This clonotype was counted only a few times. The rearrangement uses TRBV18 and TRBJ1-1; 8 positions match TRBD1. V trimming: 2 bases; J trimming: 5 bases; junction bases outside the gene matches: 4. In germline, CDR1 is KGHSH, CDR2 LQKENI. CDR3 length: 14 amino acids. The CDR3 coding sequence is TGTGCCAGCTCACCAGGTACAGGGGGTACTGAAGCTTTCTTT. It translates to CASSPGTGGTEAFF.

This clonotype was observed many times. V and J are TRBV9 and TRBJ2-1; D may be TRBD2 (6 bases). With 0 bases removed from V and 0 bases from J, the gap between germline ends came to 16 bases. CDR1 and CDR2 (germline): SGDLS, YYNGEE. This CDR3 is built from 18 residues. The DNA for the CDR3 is TGTGCCAGCAGCGTAGTGGGGCGGCGGGGCGACTCCTACAATGAGCAGTTCTTC. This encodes CASSVVGRRGDSYNEQFF. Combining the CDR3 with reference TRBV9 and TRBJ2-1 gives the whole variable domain DSGVTQTPKHLITATGQRVTLRCSPRSGDLSVYWYQQSLDQGLQFLIQYYNGEERAKGNILERFSAQQFPDLHSELNLSSLELGDSALYFCASSVVGRRGDSYNEQFFGPGTRLTVL.

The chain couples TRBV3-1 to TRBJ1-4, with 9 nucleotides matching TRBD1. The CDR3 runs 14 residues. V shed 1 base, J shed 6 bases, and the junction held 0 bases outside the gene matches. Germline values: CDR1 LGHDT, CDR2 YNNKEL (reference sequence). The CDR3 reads CASSQGTGDEKLFF. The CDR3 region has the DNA TGTGCCAGCAGCCAAGGGACAGGGGATGAAAAACTGTTTTTT.

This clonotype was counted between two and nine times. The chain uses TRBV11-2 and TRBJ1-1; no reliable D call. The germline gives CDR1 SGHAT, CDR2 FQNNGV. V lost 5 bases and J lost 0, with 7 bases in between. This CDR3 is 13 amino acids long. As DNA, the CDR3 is TGTGCCAGCAGCGCACCTATGAACACTGAAGCTTTCTTT. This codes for CASSAPMNTEAFF.

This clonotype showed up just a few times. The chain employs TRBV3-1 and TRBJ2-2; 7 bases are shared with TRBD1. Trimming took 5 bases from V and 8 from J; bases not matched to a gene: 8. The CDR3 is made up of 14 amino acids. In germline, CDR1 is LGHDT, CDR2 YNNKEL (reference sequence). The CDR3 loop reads CASSLPNRGGELFF. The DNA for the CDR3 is TGTGCCAGCAGCTTGCCCAACAGGGGAGGGGAGCTGTTTTTT.